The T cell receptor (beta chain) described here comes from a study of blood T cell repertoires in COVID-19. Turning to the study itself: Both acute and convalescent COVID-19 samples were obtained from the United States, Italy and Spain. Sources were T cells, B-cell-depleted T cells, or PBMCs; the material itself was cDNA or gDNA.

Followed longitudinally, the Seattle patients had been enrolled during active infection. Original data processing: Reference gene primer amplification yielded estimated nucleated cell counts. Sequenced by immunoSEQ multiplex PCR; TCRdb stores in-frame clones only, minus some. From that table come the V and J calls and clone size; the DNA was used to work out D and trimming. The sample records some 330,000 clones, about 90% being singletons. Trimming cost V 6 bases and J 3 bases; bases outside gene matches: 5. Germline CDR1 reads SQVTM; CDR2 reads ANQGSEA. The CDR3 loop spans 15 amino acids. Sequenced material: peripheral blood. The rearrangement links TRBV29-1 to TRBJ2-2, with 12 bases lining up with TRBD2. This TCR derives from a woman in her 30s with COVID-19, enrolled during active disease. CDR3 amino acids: CSVETSGGYTGELFF. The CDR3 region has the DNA TGCAGCGTCGAGACTAGCGGGGGCTACACCGGGGAGCTGTTTTTT.